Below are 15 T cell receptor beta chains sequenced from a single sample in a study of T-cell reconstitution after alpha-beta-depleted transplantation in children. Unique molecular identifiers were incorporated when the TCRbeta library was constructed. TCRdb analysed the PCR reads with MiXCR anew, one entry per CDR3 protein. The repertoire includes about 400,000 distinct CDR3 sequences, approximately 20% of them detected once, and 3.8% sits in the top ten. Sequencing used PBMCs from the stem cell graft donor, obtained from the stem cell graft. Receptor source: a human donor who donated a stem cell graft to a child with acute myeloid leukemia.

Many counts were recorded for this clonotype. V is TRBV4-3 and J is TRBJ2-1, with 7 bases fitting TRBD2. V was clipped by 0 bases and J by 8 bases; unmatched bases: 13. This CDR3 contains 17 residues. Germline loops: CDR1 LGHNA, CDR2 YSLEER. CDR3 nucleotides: TGCGCCAGCAGCCAAGATCGAAATTGGCGGGAGCGGGATGAGCAGTTCTTC. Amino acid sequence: CASSQDRNWRERDEQFF.

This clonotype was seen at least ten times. The DNA for the CDR3 is TGCAGCGTTGGGCCGGGACAGAGGATCCACGAGCAGTACTTC. It translates to CSVGPGQRIHEQYF. The chain joins TRBV29-1 to TRBJ2-7; 7 bases are shared with TRBD1. The V gene end was trimmed by 4 bases and the J gene end by 5 bases; junction bases not matched to a gene: 11. Germline values: CDR1 SQVTM, CDR2 ANQGSEA. The CDR3 sequence is 14 residues long.

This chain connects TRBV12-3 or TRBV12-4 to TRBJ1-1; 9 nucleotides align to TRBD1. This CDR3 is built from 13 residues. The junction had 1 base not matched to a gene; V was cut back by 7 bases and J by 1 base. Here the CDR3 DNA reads TGTGCCAGCACGGACAGGGGGAACACTGAAGCTTTCTTT. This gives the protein CASTDRGNTEAFF.

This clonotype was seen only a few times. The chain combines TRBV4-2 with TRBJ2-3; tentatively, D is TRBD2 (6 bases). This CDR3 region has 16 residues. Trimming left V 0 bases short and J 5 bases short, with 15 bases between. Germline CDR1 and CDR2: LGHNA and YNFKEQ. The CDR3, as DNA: TGTGCCAGCAGCCAAGATTTAGGAGGGACTGGAGATACGCAGTATTTT. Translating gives CASSQDLGGTGDTQYF.

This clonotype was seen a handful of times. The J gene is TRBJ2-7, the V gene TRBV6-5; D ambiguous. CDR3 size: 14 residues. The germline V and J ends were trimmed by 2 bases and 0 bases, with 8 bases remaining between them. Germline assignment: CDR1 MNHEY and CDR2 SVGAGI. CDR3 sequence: CASSYPAFSYEQYF. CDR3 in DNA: TGTGCCAGCAGTTACCCGGCGTTCTCCTACGAGCAGTACTTC.

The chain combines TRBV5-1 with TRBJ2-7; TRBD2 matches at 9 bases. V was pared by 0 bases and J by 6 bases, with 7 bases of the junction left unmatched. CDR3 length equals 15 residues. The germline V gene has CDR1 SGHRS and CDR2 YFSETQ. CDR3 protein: CASSLEGTSFGEQYF. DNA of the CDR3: TGCGCCAGCAGCTTGGAGGGGACTAGCTTTGGCGAGCAGTACTTC. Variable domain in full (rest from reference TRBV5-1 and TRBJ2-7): KAGVTQTPRYLIKTRGQQVTLSCSPISGHRSVSWYQQTPGQGLQFLFEYFSETQRNKGNFPGRFSGRQFSNSRSEMNVSTLELGDSALYLCASSLEGTSFGEQYFGPGTRLTVT.

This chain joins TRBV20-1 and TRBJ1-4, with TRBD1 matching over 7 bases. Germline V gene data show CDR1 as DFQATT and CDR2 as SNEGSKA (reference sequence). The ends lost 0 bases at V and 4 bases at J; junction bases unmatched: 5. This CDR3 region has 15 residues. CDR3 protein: CSARDSGTVNEKLFF. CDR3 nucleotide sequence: TGCAGTGCTAGAGATTCCGGGACAGTTAATGAAAAACTGTTTTTT.

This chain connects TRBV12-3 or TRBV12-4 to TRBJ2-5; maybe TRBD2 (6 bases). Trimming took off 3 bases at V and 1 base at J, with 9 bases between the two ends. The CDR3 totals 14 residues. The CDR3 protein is CASSFSSAQETQYF. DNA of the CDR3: TGTGCCAGCAGTTTCTCTAGCGCCCAAGAGACCCAGTACTTC.

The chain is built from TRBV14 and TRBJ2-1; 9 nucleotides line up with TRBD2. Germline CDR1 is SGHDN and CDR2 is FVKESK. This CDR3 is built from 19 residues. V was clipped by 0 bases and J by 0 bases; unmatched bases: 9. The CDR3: CASSQDPRLAAPSYNEQFF. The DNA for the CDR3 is TGTGCCAGCAGCCAAGATCCCAGACTAGCGGCCCCCTCCTACAATGAGCAGTTCTTC. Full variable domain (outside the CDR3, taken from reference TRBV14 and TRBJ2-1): EAGVTQFPSHSVIEKGQTVTLRCDPISGHDNLYWYRRVMGKEIKFLLHFVKESKQDESGMPNNRFLAERTGGTYSTLKVQPAELEDSGVYFCASSQDPRLAAPSYNEQFFGPGTRLTVL.

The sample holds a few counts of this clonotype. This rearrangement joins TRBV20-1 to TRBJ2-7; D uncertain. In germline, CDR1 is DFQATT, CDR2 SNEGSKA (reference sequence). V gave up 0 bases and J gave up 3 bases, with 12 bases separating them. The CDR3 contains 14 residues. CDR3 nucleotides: TGCAGTGCTAGAGATGAGAGACGGGTCTACGAGCAGTACTTC. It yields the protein CSARDERRVYEQYF.

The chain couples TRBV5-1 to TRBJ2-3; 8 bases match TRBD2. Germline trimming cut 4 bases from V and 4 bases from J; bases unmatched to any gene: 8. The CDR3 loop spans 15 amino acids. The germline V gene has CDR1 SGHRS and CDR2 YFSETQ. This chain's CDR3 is CASSPRGTRADTQYF. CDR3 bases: TGCGCCAGCAGCCCCCGTGGGACTAGGGCAGATACGCAGTATTTT. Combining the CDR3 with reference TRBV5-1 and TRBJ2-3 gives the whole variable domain KAGVTQTPRYLIKTRGQQVTLSCSPISGHRSVSWYQQTPGQGLQFLFEYFSETQRNKGNFPGRFSGRQFSNSRSEMNVSTLELGDSALYLCASSPRGTRADTQYFGPGTRLTVL.

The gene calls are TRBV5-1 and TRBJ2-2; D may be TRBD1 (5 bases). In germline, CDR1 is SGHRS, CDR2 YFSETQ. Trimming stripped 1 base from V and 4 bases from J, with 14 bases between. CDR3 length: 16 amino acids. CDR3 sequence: CASSLSEGVITGELFF. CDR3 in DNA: TGCGCCAGCAGCTTGAGTGAAGGGGTTATCACCGGGGAGCTGTTTTTT.

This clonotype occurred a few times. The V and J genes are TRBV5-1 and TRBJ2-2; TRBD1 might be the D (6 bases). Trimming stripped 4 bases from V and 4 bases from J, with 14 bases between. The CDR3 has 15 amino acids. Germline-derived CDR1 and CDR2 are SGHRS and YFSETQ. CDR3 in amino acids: CASSETGSATGELFF. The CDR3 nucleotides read TGCGCCAGCAGCGAAACAGGGTCGGCCACCGGGGAGCTGTTTTTT. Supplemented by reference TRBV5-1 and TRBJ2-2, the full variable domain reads KAGVTQTPRYLIKTRGQQVTLSCSPISGHRSVSWYQQTPGQGLQFLFEYFSETQRNKGNFPGRFSGRQFSNSRSEMNVSTLELGDSALYLCASSETGSATGELFFGEGSRLTVL.

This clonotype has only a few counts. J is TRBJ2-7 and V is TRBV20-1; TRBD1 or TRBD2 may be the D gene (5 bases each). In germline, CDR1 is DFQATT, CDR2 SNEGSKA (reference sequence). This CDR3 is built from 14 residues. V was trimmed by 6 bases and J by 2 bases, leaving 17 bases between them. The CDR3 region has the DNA TGCAGTGCCCTATACCGGGACGCCGCCTACGAGCAGTACTTC. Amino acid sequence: CSALYRDAAYEQYF.

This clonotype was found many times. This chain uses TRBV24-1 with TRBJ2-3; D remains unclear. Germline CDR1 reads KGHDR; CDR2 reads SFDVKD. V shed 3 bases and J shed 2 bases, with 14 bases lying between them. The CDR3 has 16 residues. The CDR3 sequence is CATSDARVADTDTQYF. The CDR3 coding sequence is TGTGCCACCAGTGATGCTCGGGTCGCGGACACAGATACGCAGTATTTT.